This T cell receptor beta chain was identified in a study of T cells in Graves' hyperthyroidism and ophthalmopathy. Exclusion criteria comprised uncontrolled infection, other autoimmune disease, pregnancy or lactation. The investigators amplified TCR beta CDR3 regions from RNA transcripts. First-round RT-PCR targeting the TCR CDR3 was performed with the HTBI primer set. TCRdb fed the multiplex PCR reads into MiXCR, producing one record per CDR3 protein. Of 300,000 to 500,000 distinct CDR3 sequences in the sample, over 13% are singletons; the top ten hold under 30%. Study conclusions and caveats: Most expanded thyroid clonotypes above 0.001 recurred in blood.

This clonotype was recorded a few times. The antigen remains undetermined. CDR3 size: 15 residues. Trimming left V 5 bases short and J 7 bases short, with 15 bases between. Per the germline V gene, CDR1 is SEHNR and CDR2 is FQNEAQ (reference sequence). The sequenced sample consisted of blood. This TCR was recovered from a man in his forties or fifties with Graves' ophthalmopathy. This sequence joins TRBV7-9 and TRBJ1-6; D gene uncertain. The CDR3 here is CASSAGSSGNSPLHF. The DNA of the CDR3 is TGTGCCAGCAGCGCCGGATCAAGCGGGAATTCACCCCTCCACTTT. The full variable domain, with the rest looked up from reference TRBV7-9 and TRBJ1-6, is DTGVSQNPRHKITKRGQNVTFRCDPISEHNRLYWYRQTLGQGPEFLTYFQNEAQLEKSRLLSDRFSAERPKGSFSTLEIQRTEQGDSAMYLCASSAGSSGNSPLHFGNGTRLTVT.